The 27 T cell receptor beta chains in this list originate from one sample, sequenced in a study of blood T cells in healthy people across ages. Using a J-beta primer mix together with a sample-barcoded 5' primer, a second PCR was run for roughly 6 to 12 cycles. MiXCR, applied by TCRdb to the 5' RACE reads, yields one record per CDR3 protein. The table shows approximately 770,000 distinct CDR3 sequences, with 58% occurring only once. Sequenced material: blood. These receptors all come from a man aged 25 to 40 in good health.

This clonotype was picked up a small number of times. The CDR3 nucleotides read TGCGCCACAAGACTAGCGGGGGGACCGGGAAATGAGCAGTTCTTC. It encodes CATRLAGGPGNEQFF. The chain has TRBV5-1 and TRBJ2-1, with 13 bases aligning to TRBD2. Germline CDR1 is SGHRS and CDR2 is YFSETQ. The CDR3 covers 15 residues. The ends lost 9 bases at V and 7 bases at J; junction bases unmatched: 10. Combining the CDR3 with reference TRBV5-1 and TRBJ2-1 gives the whole variable domain KAGVTQTPRYLIKTRGQQVTLSCSPISGHRSVSWYQQTPGQGLQFLFEYFSETQRNKGNFPGRFSGRQFSNSRSEMNVSTLELGDSALYLCATRLAGGPGNEQFFGPGTRLTVL.

The V and J genes are TRBV9 and TRBJ2-1; 12 positions match TRBD2. The V segment lost 1 base and the J segment 10 bases; nucleotides outside the gene matches: 18. CDR1 and CDR2 (germline): SGDLS, YYNGEE. The CDR3 sequence is 19 residues long. CDR3 coding DNA: TGTGCCAGCAGCGTACCCAGGGAGGAGCTAGCGGGAGGGCCCAAGGAGCAGTTCTTC. It is translated as CASSVPREELAGGPKEQFF.

This clonotype occurred a few times. The V gene is TRBV10-1, the J gene TRBJ1-1; D is ambiguous. There are 9 residues in the CDR3. Germline loops: CDR1 WNHNN, CDR2 SYGVQD (reference sequence). As DNA, the CDR3 is TGCGAAAGACAAACTGAAGCTTTCTTT. Translation gives CERQTEAFF.

This clonotype has a single count. CDR3 protein: CASSFNPRTSSQETQYF. The CDR3 DNA is TGTGCCAGCAGTTTTAATCCCCGGACTAGCAGCCAAGAGACCCAGTACTTC. The gene calls are TRBV28 and TRBJ2-5; 8 positions agree with TRBD2. The CDR3 is made up of 17 amino acids. With 3 bases clipped from V and 1 base from J, the junction kept 10 bases outside the gene matches. Germline V gives CDR1 MDHEN, CDR2 SYDVKM. Full variable domain (outside the CDR3, taken from reference TRBV28 and TRBJ2-5): DVKVTQSSRYLVKRTGEKVFLECVQDMDHENMFWYRQDPGLGLRLIYFSYDVKMKEKGDIPEGYSVSREKKERFSLILESASTNQTSMYLCASSFNPRTSSQETQYFGPGTRLLVL.

This clonotype was counted only a few times. The rearrangement links TRBV5-1 to TRBJ1-1, with D unresolved. Trimming pared 3 bases from V and 1 base from J, leaving 4 bases between. This CDR3 is 12 amino acids long. The germline CDR1 and CDR2 sequences are SGHRS and YFSETQ. CDR3 in amino acids: CASSSENTEAFF. In DNA, the CDR3 is TGCGCCAGCAGCTCAGAGAACACTGAAGCTTTCTTT.

This clonotype was seen a handful of times. This chain joins TRBV29-1 and TRBJ2-5, with 7 nucleotides matching TRBD1. Germline-derived CDR1 and CDR2 are SQVTM and ANQGSEA. Trimming took 4 bases from V and 5 from J; bases not matched to a gene: 4. This CDR3 is built from 12 residues. In nucleotides, the CDR3 is TGCAGCGTTGCAGGGGGTTTGGAGACCCAGTACTTC. Its protein is CSVAGGLETQYF.

V and J are TRBV3-1 and TRBJ2-1; D is perhaps TRBD1 (6 bases). CDR3 length equals 14 residues. Germline V gene sequence: CDR1 LGHDT, CDR2 YNNKEL (reference sequence). Trimming left V 3 bases short and J 6 bases short, with 12 bases between. The CDR3: CASSQADRRNEQFF. In nucleotides, the CDR3 is TGTGCCAGCAGCCAGGCTGACAGGCGCAATGAGCAGTTCTTC.

Worth noting for this clonotype: A read error may produce the germline difference seen at one junction end. The rearrangement links TRBV5-1 to TRBJ2-3; D is uncertain. The germline V gene has CDR1 SGHRS and CDR2 YFSETQ. CDR3 length: 14 amino acids. The CDR3 nucleotides read TGCGCCAGCAGCCCCACGCAGTACACAGATGCGCAGTATTTT. Translating gives CASSPTQYTDAQYF.

V usage is TRBV7-8 and J usage is TRBJ2-3; 7 nucleotides agree with TRBD1. J lost 2 bases, V lost 5 bases, and 10 bases had no gene match. This CDR3 region has 16 residues. Looked up from germline, CDR1 is SGHVS and CDR2 is FQNEAQ. CDR3 sequence reads: CASSLGDRTSTDTQYF. The CDR3 DNA follows: TGTGCCAGCAGCCTGGGGGACAGAACCTCCACAGATACGCAGTATTTT.

A few counts support this clonotype. The rearrangement uses TRBV7-9 and TRBJ1-2, with D perhaps TRBD1 (6 bases). Trimming took off 5 bases at V and 8 bases at J, with 18 bases between the two ends. Germline assignment: CDR1 SEHNR and CDR2 FQNEAQ (reference sequence). This CDR3 has 14 amino acids. DNA of the CDR3: TGTGCCAGCAGCCCCACGCTTACAGGGAAGGGCTACACCTTC. It specifies CASSPTLTGKGYTF.

The gene calls are TRBV12-3 or TRBV12-4 and TRBJ2-7; D is unclear. V was clipped by 1 base and J by 2 bases, with 12 bases between them. This CDR3 has 15 amino acids. The CDR3 protein is CASSLDDRYPYEQYF. The DNA of the CDR3 is TGTGCCAGCAGTTTAGACGATAGATACCCCTACGAGCAGTACTTC.

This clonotype has more than one count but fewer than ten. The rearrangement links TRBV20-1 to TRBJ2-7; D unclear. This CDR3 comprises 15 residues. Between the trimmed V and J ends, which lost 6 bases and 0 bases, there was a span of 18 bases. Germline assignment: CDR1 DFQATT and CDR2 SNEGSKA (reference sequence). The CDR3 here is CSAPQLQRSSYEQYF. CDR3 in DNA: TGCAGTGCCCCGCAGCTGCAGCGTTCCTCCTACGAGCAGTACTTC.

The rearrangement links TRBV5-1 to TRBJ1-1, with D unclear. The CDR3 totals 11 residues. Trimming shortened V by 8 bases and J by 1 base, and 6 bases separated the two germline ends. The germline V gene has CDR1 SGHRS and CDR2 YFSETQ. In DNA, the CDR3 is TGCGCCAGGATCCCGAACACTGAAGCTTTCTTT. Its translation: CARIPNTEAFF.

V gene TRBV9 combines with J gene TRBJ2-5; D is unresolved. V was cut by 3 bases and J by 4 bases, with 16 bases left in between. The CDR3 runs 15 residues. Germline V gene lookup returns CDR1 SGDLS and CDR2 YYNGEE. The CDR3: CASSAFPGYGETQYF. CDR3 DNA sequence: TGTGCCAGCAGCGCTTTTCCGGGCTACGGAGAGACCCAGTACTTC.

The chain uses TRBV5-1 and TRBJ2-7; D might be TRBD1 or TRBD2, each matching 6 bases. The CDR3 has 15 residues. V was pared by 4 bases and J by 2 bases, with 16 bases between. The germline V gene has CDR1 SGHRS and CDR2 YFSETQ. CDR3 sequence reads: CASSPTAGEAYEQYF. Here the CDR3 DNA reads TGCGCCAGCAGCCCTACGGCAGGGGAGGCCTACGAGCAGTACTTC.

This clonotype came up a few times. The rearrangement links TRBV12-3 or TRBV12-4 to TRBJ1-2; 10 bases line up with TRBD1. V was clipped by 4 bases and J by 3 bases; unmatched bases: 5. This CDR3 contains 15 residues. The CDR3 loop is CASSSGQGGHYGYTF. CDR3 DNA sequence: TGTGCCAGCAGTTCTGGACAGGGGGGCCACTATGGCTACACCTTC.

Only a few counts were recorded for this clonotype. This chain uses TRBV4-2 with TRBJ1-2, with D unclear. This CDR3 comprises 12 residues. V was pared by 2 bases and J by 8 bases, with 9 bases between. CDR1 LGHNA and CDR2 YNFKEQ come from the germline V gene. In nucleotides, the CDR3 is TGTGCCAGCAGCCAACCAGGAGAAGGCTACACCTTC. Protein: CASSQPGEGYTF.

This chain uses TRBV14 with TRBJ2-1; D not certain. Germline-derived CDR1 and CDR2 are SGHDN and FVKESK. This CDR3 contains 12 residues. Trimming left V 5 bases short and J 6 bases short, with 8 bases between. The CDR3 reads CASSEVRNEQFF. The CDR3 bases are TGTGCCAGCAGCGAAGTTCGCAATGAGCAGTTCTTC.

The chain recombines TRBV5-6 with TRBJ2-3; D call uncertain. Germline V gene sequence: CDR1 SGHDT, CDR2 YYEEEE. This CDR3 has 14 amino acids. Trimming stripped 1 base from V and 2 bases from J, with 8 bases between. DNA for the CDR3: TGTGCCAGCAGCTTGCGGATGGTCACAGATACGCAGTATTTT. Its translation: CASSLRMVTDTQYF.

With respect to this clonotype: One end of the junction is discordant with germline, which a read error may explain. This chain connects TRBV20-1 to TRBJ2-7; D tentatively reads TRBD1 or TRBD2 (6 bases each). This CDR3 is built from 14 residues. From germline, CDR1 is DFQATT and CDR2 SNEGSKA (reference sequence). The CDR3 nucleotides are TGCGGTGCTAGGGGGGAGTCCTCGGACTACGAGCAGTACTTC. Translating gives CGARGESSDYEQYF.

The chain employs TRBV12-3 or TRBV12-4 and TRBJ2-7; the D is unclear. The CDR3 loop spans 15 amino acids. V was clipped by 5 bases and J by 1 base, with 15 bases between them. The DNA of the CDR3 is TGTGCCAGCAGTCTCGCGGCCGACCTTTCCTACGAGCAGTACTTC. It specifies CASSLAADLSYEQYF.

The CDR3 bases are TGTGCCAGCAGTATGACAGGGAGAGGAAACATTCAGTACTTC. Translation: CASSMTGRGNIQYF. The V and J genes are TRBV7-2 and TRBJ2-4; 7 bases fit TRBD1. The V gene end was trimmed by 6 bases and the J gene end by 6 bases; junction bases not matched to a gene: 8. The germline V gene has CDR1 SGHTA and CDR2 FQGNSA. The CDR3 has 14 residues.

This chain uses TRBV18 with TRBJ1-4, with TRBD1 matching over 8 bases. With V trimmed by 4 bases and J by 8 bases, 12 bases remained unmatched. Per germline, CDR1 KGHSH and CDR2 LQKENI. This CDR3 comprises 16 residues. The CDR3 DNA is TGTGCCAGCTCACTCTCCGCACCCGGGACAGGAGAAAAACTGTTTTTT. Translation gives CASSLSAPGTGEKLFF.

The CDR3 is CASSAVGTGYTLVHEQYF. CDR3 coding DNA: TGTGCCAGCAGCGCGGTTGGGACAGGGTATACTCTAGTCCACGAGCAGTACTTC. This sequence joins TRBV7-9 and TRBJ2-7; 9 nucleotides agree with TRBD1. This CDR3 spans 18 amino acids. V was clipped by 5 bases and J by 5 bases; unmatched bases: 19. Looked up from germline, CDR1 is SEHNR and CDR2 is FQNEAQ (reference sequence).

In this sample, this clonotype turned up once. The chain recombines TRBV5-1 with TRBJ2-5, with D unclear. The V gene's germline CDR1 is SGHRS and CDR2 YFSETQ. The V gene lost 4 bases and the J gene lost 1 base, with 11 bases spanning the gap. The CDR3 has 14 residues. The CDR3: CASSALMSQETQYF. In nucleotides, the CDR3 is TGCGCCAGCAGCGCCTTAATGAGCCAAGAGACCCAGTACTTC. Variable domain in full (rest from reference TRBV5-1 and TRBJ2-5): KAGVTQTPRYLIKTRGQQVTLSCSPISGHRSVSWYQQTPGQGLQFLFEYFSETQRNKGNFPGRFSGRQFSNSRSEMNVSTLELGDSALYLCASSALMSQETQYFGPGTRLLVL.

The count of this clonotype is one. This chain joins TRBV6-1 and TRBJ2-2; no firm D call. V lost 3 bases to trimming and J lost 7 bases, with 9 bases between them. This CDR3 is 13 amino acids long. From germline, CDR1 is MNHNS and CDR2 SASEGT. DNA for the CDR3: TGTGCCAGCAGTGACGCCGGGCGCGGGGAGCTGTTTTTT. This gives the protein CASSDAGRGELFF.

The chain carries TRBV27 and TRBJ1-1; 7 bases fit TRBD1. This CDR3 is 14 amino acids long. Germline assignment: CDR1 MNHEY and CDR2 SMNVEV (reference sequence). The ends lost 6 bases at V and 1 base at J; junction bases unmatched: 5. CDR3 loop: CASSPWDRNTEAFF. In nucleotides, the CDR3 is TGTGCCAGCAGCCCTTGGGACAGGAACACTGAAGCTTTCTTT.